This T cell receptor beta chain was found in a study of T cell repertoires in urothelial bladder cancer. The protocol was immunoSEQ multiplex PCR, while the TCRdb copy is restricted to in-frame clones and leaves out a portion. Among fewer than 8,500 clones listed, 65% to 75% were seen once. The CDR3 sequence is 16 residues long. V dropped 0 bases and J dropped 2 bases, with 12 bases sitting between them. From germline, CDR1 is SGHDT and CDR2 YYEEEE. The sequenced material came from tumor-infiltrating cells from bladder cancer. The chain joins TRBV5-6 to TRBJ1-5, with D possibly being TRBD1 (5 bases). This TCR was recovered from a human donor with urothelial carcinoma. Here the CDR3 reads CASSLGRGVGNQPQHF. The DNA for the CDR3 is TGTGCCAGCAGCTTGGGTCGGGGGGTGGGCAATCAGCCCCAGCATTTT.